This T cell receptor beta chain was observed in a study of cytomegalovirus exposure and HLA in healthy donors. The study ran its PCR with 60 Vbeta and 13 Jbeta primers. Repertoires were generated with immunoSEQ multiplex PCR, while TCRdb's copy carries only in-frame clones and drops some. This table has about 300,000 clones, 75% to 90% appearing once. Healthy people donating bone marrow made up the donors. In this sample, this clone turned up once. Its antigen is unidentified. Germline CDR1 reads SGHAT; CDR2 reads FQNNGV. The CDR3 is 15 amino acids. Losses at the gene ends were 4 bases for V and 0 bases for J; bases not matched to a gene: 2. Study-wide results and limits: Under in vitro conditions, a few CMV-associated chains were confirmed as specific for CMV antigens. Reportedly, fewer N-insertions than the approximately 690-donor mean appeared in an Asian-associated ancestry cluster in a later analysis.

The rearrangement uses TRBV11-2 and TRBJ2-7; 11 nucleotides agree with TRBD2. This clonotype originated in a man in his forties in good health and CMV-seropositive. What was sequenced was PBMCs. The CDR3, as DNA: TGTGCCAGCAGCTCGGGACTAGCGGCCTCCTACGAGCAGTACTTC. This encodes CASSSGLAASYEQYF.